The T cell receptor (beta chain) under discussion was sequenced for a study of CD8+CD57+ T cells in acquired aplastic anemia. Genomic DNA templated the TCR beta VDJ and CDR3 profiling. MiXCR, applied by TCRdb to the reads, yields one record per CDR3 protein. Here the sample spans about 160,000 distinct CDR3 sequences, 71% being singletons. The CDR3 consists of 15 residues. CDR1 SGHRS and CDR2 YFSETQ come from the germline V gene. To note about this clonotype: A junction end diverges from the germline sequence, so it may reflect a read error.

An expansion of CD8+CD57+ cells by flow cytometry had been shown in patients chosen for sequencing. Blood came from patients not yet given any therapy. The V gene is TRBV5-1, the J gene TRBJ2-5; no reliable D call. Sequenced: sorted CD4+, CD8+, or CD8+CD57+ T cells (not recorded which) from PBMCs. The sequence was collected from a human donor with aplastic anemia. The CDR3 here is CASSLARREEETQYF. The CDR3 coding sequence is TGTGCCAGCAGCTTGGCCAGGCGTGAGGAAGAGACCCAGTACTTC.